These 23 T cell receptor beta chains originate from one sample sequenced in a study of molecular identifiers for immune sequencing clone quantification. TCRdb processed the PCR reads anew with MiXCR; each CDR3 protein has one entry. Altogether 8,000 to 13,000 distinct CDR3 sequences are present, 15% to 20% being singletons, with the ten largest covering approximately 1.5%. What was sequenced was naive CD8+ T cells from blood, with Jurkat cell RNA spiked in. Subset of the sample: FACS-sorted CD8+CD4-CCR7+CD45RA+ naive T cells. The receptors shown here come from a human donor in good health. Some libraries in this study had Jurkat cell RNA spiked in.

Note on this clonotype: A much larger clone sits a single nucleotide away, making a read error possible. The chain carries TRBV11-3 and TRBJ2-5; TRBD1 might be the D (6 bases). Germline V gene lookup returns CDR1 SGHNT and CDR2 YENEEA. CDR3 size: 21 residues. The V gene lost 6 bases and the J gene lost 1 base, with 33 bases spanning the gap. CDR3 protein: CASRQLSTGTRDLFGQETQYF. The CDR3 nucleotides are TGTGCCAGCAGACAGCTAAGTACCGGGACAAGAGACTTATTTGGCCAAGAGACCCAGTACTTC.

Comments on this clonotype: One end of the junction does not line up with germline, which may come from a read error. The V call is TRBV29-1, the J call TRBJ2-7, with unresolved D. Germline assignment: CDR1 SQVTM and CDR2 ANQGSEA. This CDR3 is built from 11 residues. CDR3 sequence (DNA): TGCAGCGTTGAGTTGGGGTACGAGCGGTACTTC. Translated: CSVELGYERYF.

Points on this clonotype: It may be a read error: a sequence one base away is much more abundant. This chain connects TRBV24-1 to TRBJ2-3; D gene ambiguous. V lost 5 bases and J lost 1, with 6 bases in between. The CDR3 length is 13 residues. Germline CDR1 and CDR2: KGHDR and SFDVKD. Here the CDR3 DNA reads TGTGCCACCAGTGGGGTCGGCACAGATACGCAGTATTTT. It is translated as CATSGVGTDTQYF.

This clonotype was recorded at least ten times. The chain carries TRBV11-3 and TRBJ1-4, with unresolved D. Germline V gives CDR1 SGHNT, CDR2 YENEEA. This CDR3 comprises 12 residues. V lost 5 bases and J 11 bases, leaving 12 bases between the germline ends. The CDR3 DNA sequence: TGTGCCAGCAGCGGGCGATTTTTCAAACTGTTTTTT. Protein product: CASSGRFFKLFF.

In its sample, this clonotype ranks as medium-sized (0.01 to 0.1%). V and J are TRBV2 and TRBJ2-3; maybe TRBD1 (5 bases). The germline gives CDR1 SNHLY, CDR2 FYNNEI. This CDR3 has 15 residues. Trimming took 7 bases from V and 1 from J, leaving 15 bases between them. Here the CDR3 reads CASMPVGERTDTQYF. The CDR3 DNA follows: TGTGCCAGCATGCCCGTAGGGGAACGCACAGATACGCAGTATTTT.

This clonotype is deemed medium-sized. The chain carries TRBV7-9 and TRBJ2-5; TRBD2 aligns across 9 bases. The length of the CDR3 is 15 residues. Trimming removed 3 bases from V and 1 base from J; junction bases left unmatched: 3. Germline assignment: CDR1 SEHNR and CDR2 FQNEAQ (reference sequence). DNA for the CDR3: TGTGCCAGCAGCTTTAGCGGGAGCGCCCAAGAGACCCAGTACTTC. Protein sequence: CASSFSGSAQETQYF.

CDR3 region: CASSDPLGVYNYEQYF. Here the CDR3 DNA reads TGTGCCAGCAGCGATCCCTTGGGGGTATACAACTACGAGCAGTACTTC. V and J are TRBV7-2 and TRBJ2-7; D might be TRBD1 or TRBD2, each matching 5 bases. The CDR3 consists of 16 residues. V lost 5 bases and J lost 3, with 20 bases in between. The germline V gene has CDR1 SGHTA and CDR2 FQGNSA.

This clonotype appeared many times. The V and J genes are TRBV29-1 and TRBJ2-7; a weak D match, TRBD1 (5 bases). CDR1 and CDR2 from the germline V gene are SQVTM and ANQGSEA. V lost 4 bases and J lost 0, with 16 bases in between. The CDR3 sequence is 15 residues long. As DNA, the CDR3 is TGCAGCGTTGTACGATTAGATACAGGCTCCTACGAGCAGTACTTC. It encodes CSVVRLDTGSYEQYF.

This clonotype is medium-sized by share. The rearrangement joins TRBV6-1 to TRBJ2-7; tentatively, D is TRBD1 (6 bases). CDR1 is MNHNS and CDR2 is SASEGT in the germline V gene. This CDR3 contains 14 residues. V was cut by 1 base and J by 11 bases, with 18 bases left in between. The CDR3 reads CASSEGRGHPGEYF. DNA of the CDR3: TGTGCCAGCAGTGAAGGCCGAGGACACCCAGGGGAGTACTTC.

CDR3 DNA sequence: TGTGCCAGCAGCGCATCATCCAGCCGCTCCTACAATGAGCAGTTCTTC. Translated: CASSASSSRSYNEQFF. This chain joins TRBV6-2 or TRBV6-3 and TRBJ2-1; D is undetermined. The CDR3 sequence is 16 residues long. Trimming cost V 6 bases and J 0 bases, with 15 bases left between them. Germline CDR1 reads MNHEY; CDR2 reads SVGEGT.

This clonotype was counted between two and nine times. CDR3 in amino acids: CASSLSHGNANTGELFF. The CDR3 nucleotides read TGTGCCAGTAGTCTATCCCACGGCAACGCGAACACCGGGGAGCTGTTTTTT. The chain links TRBV19 to TRBJ2-2, with D unclear. The CDR3 spans 17 residues. Germline CDR1 and CDR2: LNHDA and SQIVND (reference sequence). V dropped 5 bases and J dropped 0 bases, with 16 bases sitting between them.

This clonotype is medium-sized within its sample. The V and J genes are TRBV28 and TRBJ1-1; 7 positions agree with TRBD1. With V trimmed by 8 bases and J by 2 bases, 8 bases remained unmatched. Germline V CDR1 and CDR2: MDHEN, SYDVKM. The CDR3 totals 14 residues. CDR3 region: CASLLPGGNTEAFF. CDR3 nucleotide sequence: TGTGCCAGCCTCCTCCCAGGGGGTAACACTGAAGCTTTCTTT.

To note about this clonotype: A much larger clone lies a single base off, so this may be a read error. The gene calls are TRBV28 and TRBJ2-7; D may be TRBD2 (5 bases). V lost 2 bases and J 5 bases, leaving 13 bases between the germline ends. The germline V gene encodes CDR1 MDHEN and CDR2 SYDVKM. This CDR3 spans 14 amino acids. The CDR3 region is CASSLVAPTHEQYF. DNA of the CDR3: TGTGCCAGCAGTTTAGTAGCGCCCACCCACGAGCAGTACTTC.

This clonotype was counted at least ten times. The rearrangement uses TRBV27 and TRBJ2-7, with 9 bases lining up with TRBD2. J lost 3 bases, V lost 5 bases, and 5 bases had no gene match. CDR3 size: 14 residues. The V gene's germline CDR1 is MNHEY and CDR2 SMNVEV (reference sequence). This CDR3 reads CASSHKTSGYEQYF. CDR3 coding DNA: TGTGCCAGCAGTCATAAGACTAGCGGCTACGAGCAGTACTTC.

For this clonotype: Just one base apart from a much larger clone, this may be a read error. The chain recombines TRBV28 with TRBJ2-7; TRBD1 matches 7 bases. CDR1 is MDHEN, CDR2 SYDVKM, per germline. The CDR3 covers 16 residues. The CDR3 nucleotides read TGTGCCAGCAGTTCCTCCCACAGGGGATTTGGCCACGAGCGGTACTTC. Residues: CASSSSHRGFGHERYF.

This clonotype is medium-sized by share. The gene calls are TRBV12-3 or TRBV12-4 and TRBJ2-3, with D hard to call. The length of the CDR3 is 15 residues. V was trimmed by 3 bases and J by 0 bases, leaving 10 bases between them. CDR3 in DNA: TGTGCCAGCAGTTTGGGGTCACTGAGCACAGATACGCAGTATTTT. Translated, it gives CASSLGSLSTDTQYF.

On this clonotype itself: Because the CDR3 is missing its conserved closing phenylalanine or tryptophan, this is likely a read error. The rearrangement joins TRBV7-9 to TRBJ2-3, with 11 bases fitting TRBD2. Losses at the gene ends were 6 bases for V and 0 bases for J; bases not matched to a gene: 17. Germline CDR1 reads SEHNR; CDR2 reads FQNEAQ (reference sequence). This CDR3 region has 20 residues. The CDR3 reads CASSVRPPGLAVASTDTQYL. The CDR3 coding sequence is TGTGCCAGCAGTGTGAGACCCCCGGGACTAGCGGTCGCTAGCACAGATACGCAGTATCTT.

This chain uses TRBV6-5 with TRBJ2-2; D is perhaps TRBD1 (5 bases). There are 19 residues in the CDR3. With 5 bases removed from V and 0 bases from J, the gap between germline ends came to 22 bases. Germline V gives CDR1 MNHEY, CDR2 SVGAGI. CDR3 residues: CASSQQVHPKLSNTGELFF. The CDR3 nucleotides are TGTGCCAGCAGTCAACAGGTTCATCCCAAACTTTCGAACACCGGGGAGCTGTTTTTT.

This clonotype is deemed medium-sized. The CDR3 sequence: CASSPLPAGGPYRSDTQYF. As DNA, the CDR3 is TGTGCCAGCAGCCCCCTCCCGGCGGGAGGCCCCTATCGATCAGATACGCAGTATTTT. J is TRBJ2-3 and V is TRBV9, with 8 positions matching TRBD2. After removal of 4 bases from V and 4 bases from J, the junction contained 20 bases not matched to a gene. The CDR3 runs to 19 residues. Looked up from germline, CDR1 is SGDLS and CDR2 is YYNGEE.

By share, this clonotype counts as medium-sized (0.01 to 0.1%). The gene calls are TRBV7-9 and TRBJ2-3, with D hard to call. Germline CDR1 is SEHNR and CDR2 is FQNEAQ (reference sequence). The CDR3 runs 14 residues. The V and J ends lost 5 bases and 2 bases respectively, with 11 bases between them. The CDR3 loop reads CASSPDTSTDTQYF. The CDR3 bases are TGTGCCAGCAGCCCTGACACTTCCACAGATACGCAGTATTTT.

As concerns this clonotype: A read error may be the cause here, since a much bigger clone is one base away. The CDR3 loop reads CASSQDQGEVGELF. In nucleotides, the CDR3 is TGCGCCAGCAGCCAAGATCAAGGGGAAGTTGGGGAGCTCTTC. The chain links TRBV4-3 to TRBJ2-1; D is tentatively TRBD1 or TRBD2 (5 bases each). The CDR3 is 14 amino acids. In germline, CDR1 is LGHNA, CDR2 YSLEER.

With respect to this clonotype: This may arise from a read error, as a much more abundant clone is one base away. The chain is built from TRBV6-2 or TRBV6-3 and TRBJ2-1; no clear D gene. The ends were cut back, 0 bases at V and 9 bases at J, with 15 bases in the middle. Germline CDR1 and CDR2: MNHEY and SVGEGT. The CDR3 totals 15 residues. The CDR3 DNA reads as TGTGCCAGCAGTTACTCAGTCCTAGTCGCCGGTGAGCAGTTCTTC. Translation: CASSYSVLVAGEQFF.

Judged by abundance, this clonotype is medium-sized. The V and J genes are TRBV6-5 and TRBJ2-2; TRBD2 might be the D (5 bases). The germline CDR1 and CDR2 sequences are MNHEY and SVGAGI. V shed 6 bases and J shed 7 bases, with 18 bases lying between them. This CDR3 has 15 residues. The CDR3 DNA reads as TGTGCCAGCAGCCCCGAACCTTCTAGCTTCGGGGAGCTGTTTTTT. Amino acid sequence: CASSPEPSSFGELFF.